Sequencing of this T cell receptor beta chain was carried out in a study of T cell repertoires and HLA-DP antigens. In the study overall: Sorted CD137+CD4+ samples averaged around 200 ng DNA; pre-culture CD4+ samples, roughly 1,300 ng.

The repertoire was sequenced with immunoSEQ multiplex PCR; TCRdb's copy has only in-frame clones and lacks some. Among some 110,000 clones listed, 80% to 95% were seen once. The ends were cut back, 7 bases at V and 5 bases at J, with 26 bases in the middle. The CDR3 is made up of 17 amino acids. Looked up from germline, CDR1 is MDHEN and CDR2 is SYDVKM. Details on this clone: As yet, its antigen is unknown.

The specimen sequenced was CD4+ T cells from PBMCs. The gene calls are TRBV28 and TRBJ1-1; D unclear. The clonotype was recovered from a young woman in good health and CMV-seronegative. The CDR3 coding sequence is TGTGCCAGCATCTTTGGGAGGTTATGGGGAGGGTTGACTGAAGCTTTCTTT. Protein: CASIFGRLWGGLTEAFF.